This section outlines one TCR beta chain sequence together with its context. The data derive from a study of control samples from healthy donors and cancer patients. This table comes from immunoSEQ multiplex PCR, and its TCRdb copy is limited to in-frame clones, with some not included. The sample yields 40,000 to 55,000 clones, about 75% seen once. CDR1 is KGHSH and CDR2 is LQKENI in the germline V gene. The CDR3 consists of 16 residues. V lost 3 bases and J lost 5; bases outside the gene matches: 8. The chain carries TRBV18 and TRBJ2-5, with TRBD2 matching over 11 bases. The sequence derives from a male donor with melanoma. Sequenced input: formalin-fixed, paraffin-embedded tissue. The CDR3 region is CASSPLAGGPSETQYF. DNA of the CDR3: TGTGCCAGCTCACCCTTAGCGGGAGGGCCTTCTGAGACCCAGTACTTC.